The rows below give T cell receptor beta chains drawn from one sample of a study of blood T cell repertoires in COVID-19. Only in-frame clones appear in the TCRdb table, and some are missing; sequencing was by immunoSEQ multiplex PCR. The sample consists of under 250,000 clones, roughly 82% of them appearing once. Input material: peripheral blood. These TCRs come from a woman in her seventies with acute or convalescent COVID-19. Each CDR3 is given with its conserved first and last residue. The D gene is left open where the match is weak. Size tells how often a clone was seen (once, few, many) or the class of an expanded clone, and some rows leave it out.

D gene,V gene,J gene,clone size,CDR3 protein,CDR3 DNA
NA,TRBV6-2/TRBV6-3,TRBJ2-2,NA,CASSYPRRALNTGELFF,TGTGCCAGCAGTTACCCTCGCAGGGCCCTCAACACCGGGGAGCTGTTTTTT
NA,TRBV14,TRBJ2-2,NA,CASSPLGQRNTGELFF,TGTGCCAGCAGCCCTCTAGGTCAGAGGAACACCGGGGAGCTGTTTTTT
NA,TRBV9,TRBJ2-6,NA,CASSVVVGVSGANVLTF,TGTGCCAGCAGCGTAGTGGTAGGGGTGTCTGGGGCCAACGTCCTGACTTTC
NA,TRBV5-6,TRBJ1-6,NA,CASSTREGDSPLHF,TGTGCCAGCAGCACAAGGGAGGGGGATTCACCCCTCCACTTT
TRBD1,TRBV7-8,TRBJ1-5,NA,CASSPGQDNSNQPQHF,TGTGCCAGCAGCCCCGGACAGGACAATAGCAATCAGCCCCAGCATTTT
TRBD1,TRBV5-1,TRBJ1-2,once,CASSNSTGGFDGYTF,TGCGCCAGCAGCAATAGTACAGGGGGCTTCGATGGCTACACCTTC
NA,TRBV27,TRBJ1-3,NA,CASSLQGLSGNTIYF,TGTGCCAGCAGTTTACAGGGACTCTCTGGAAACACCATATATTTT
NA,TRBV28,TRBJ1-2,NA,CASNQLRGYTF,TGTGCCAGCAACCAACTAAGGGGCTACACCTTC
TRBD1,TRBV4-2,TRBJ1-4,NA,CASRSGQAATNEKLFF,TGTGCCAGCAGATCAGGACAGGCTGCAACTAATGAAAAACTGTTTTTT
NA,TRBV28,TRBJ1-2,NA,CASSFGGALGYTF,TGTGCCAGCAGTTTTGGAGGGGCGTTGGGCTACACCTTC
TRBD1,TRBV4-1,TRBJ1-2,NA,CASSHPQGDYGYTF,TGCGCCAGCAGCCATCCACAGGGGGACTATGGCTACACCTTC
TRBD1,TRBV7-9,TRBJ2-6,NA,CASSPGQGAVSGANVLTF,TGTGCCAGCAGCCCCGGACAGGGGGCGGTATCTGGGGCCAACGTCCTGACTTTC